The T cell receptor (beta chain) under discussion was sequenced for a study of patients and donors after allogeneic stem cell transplantation. TCRdb used MiXCR to reprocess the RT-PCR reads, holding one entry per CDR3 protein. This sample has hundreds of thousands of distinct CDR3 sequences, with 38% found just once. The sequencing sample was made of blood, either unsorted or a sorted T cell fraction (not recorded which). The clonotype comes from a human donor who was either an allogeneic HSCT recipient or a stem cell or donor lymphocyte infusion donor (not recorded which). It is not recorded whose cells these are; they may come from a transplant donor.

The DNA of the CDR3 is TGTGCCAGCAGTTACTCTGACAGGGGGACTGAAGCTTTCTTT. Translating it yields CASSYSDRGTEAFF. V gene TRBV6-6 combines with J gene TRBJ1-1, with TRBD1 matching over 9 bases. The V and J ends lost 0 bases and 5 bases, in that order; junction bases with no gene match: 1. There are 14 residues in the CDR3. The germline CDR1 and CDR2 sequences are MNHNY and SVGAGI (reference sequence).